This T cell receptor (beta chain) is drawn from a study of blood T cell repertoires in COVID-19. As for the study in general: Acute and convalescent COVID-19 specimens originated in the United States, Italy and Spain.

A word on this clone: The sample holds other DNA sequences that translate to the same CDR3.

The V and J ends lost 5 bases and 2 bases respectively, with 9 bases between them. The CDR3 covers 13 residues. Original processing notes: How many nucleated cells were present was estimated from reference gene primer amplification. Data came from immunoSEQ multiplex PCR; TCRdb stores just in-frame clones and leaves some out. V and J calls and clone size are copied from that table; D and trimming were computed from the DNA. This table has approximately 280,000 clones, over 75% appearing once. Sequenced material: peripheral blood. The TCR was taken from a woman aged 70-85 years with acute or convalescent COVID-19. V and J are TRBV12-3 or TRBV12-4 and TRBJ1-1; a weak D match, TRBD1 (6 bases). CDR3 protein: CASSLQGNTEAFF. CDR3 coding DNA: TGTGCCAGCAGTCTACAGGGAAACACTGAAGCTTTCTTT.